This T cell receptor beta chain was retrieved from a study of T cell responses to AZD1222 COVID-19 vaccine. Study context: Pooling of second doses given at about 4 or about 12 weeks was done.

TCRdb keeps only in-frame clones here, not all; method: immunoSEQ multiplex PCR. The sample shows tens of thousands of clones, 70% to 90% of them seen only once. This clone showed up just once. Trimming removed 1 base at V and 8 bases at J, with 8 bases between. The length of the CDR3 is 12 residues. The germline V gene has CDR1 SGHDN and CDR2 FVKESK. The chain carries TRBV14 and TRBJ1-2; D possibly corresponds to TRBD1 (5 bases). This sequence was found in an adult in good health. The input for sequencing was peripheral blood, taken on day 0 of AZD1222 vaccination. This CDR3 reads CASSQVGGGYTF. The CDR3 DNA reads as TGTGCCAGCAGCCAAGTTGGGGGGGGCTACACCTTC.